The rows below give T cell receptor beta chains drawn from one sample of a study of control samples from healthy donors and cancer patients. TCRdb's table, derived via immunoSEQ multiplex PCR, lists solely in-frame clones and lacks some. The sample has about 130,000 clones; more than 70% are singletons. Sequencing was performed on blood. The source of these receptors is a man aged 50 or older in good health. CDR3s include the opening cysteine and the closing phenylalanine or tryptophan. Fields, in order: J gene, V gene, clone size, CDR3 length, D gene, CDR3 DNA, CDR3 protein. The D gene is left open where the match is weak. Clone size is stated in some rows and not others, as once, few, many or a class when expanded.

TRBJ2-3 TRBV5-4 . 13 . TGTGCCAGCAGCTTTCTGGGGTCCGATACGCAGTATTTT CASSFLGSDTQYF
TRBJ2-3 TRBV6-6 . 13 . TGTGCCAGCAGGTTAGATGGCACAGATACGCAGTATTTT CASRLDGTDTQYF
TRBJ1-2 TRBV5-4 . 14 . TGTGCCAGCACCCACGGCGGCGCTAACTATGGCTACACCTTC CASTHGGANYGYTF
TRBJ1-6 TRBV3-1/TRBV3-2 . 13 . TGTGCCAGCAGCCAAGTGGGAAATTCACCCCTCCACTTT CASSQVGNSPLHF
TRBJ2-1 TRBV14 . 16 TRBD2 TGTGCCAGCAGCCCTAGGACTAGCGGGGGATACAATGAGCAGTTCTTC CASSPRTSGGYNEQFF
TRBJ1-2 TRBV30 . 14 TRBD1 TGTGCCTGGAGTGTACTGGGCAGGGGGGTGGGCTACACCTTC CAWSVLGRGVGYTF
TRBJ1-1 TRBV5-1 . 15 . TGCGCCAGCAGCTTGGCTCGTGGGGGGAGAACTGAAGCTTTCTTT CASSLARGGRTEAFF
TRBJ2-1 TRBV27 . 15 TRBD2 TGTGCCAGCGGGCGGGCGGGGGAACAGGACAATGAGCAGTTCTTC CASGRAGEQDNEQFF
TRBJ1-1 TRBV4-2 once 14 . TGTGCCAGCAGCCAAGTATCCCCGAACACTGAAGCTTTCTTT CASSQVSPNTEAFF
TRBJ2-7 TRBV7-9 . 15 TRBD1 TGTGCCAGCAGCTTAGACCCGACAGGGACCTACGAGCAGTACTTC CASSLDPTGTYEQYF
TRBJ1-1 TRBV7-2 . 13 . TGTGCCAGCAGCTTTGAGGTTCGGACTGAAGCTTTCTTT CASSFEVRTEAFF
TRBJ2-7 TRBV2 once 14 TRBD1 TGTGCCAGCAGCCCCGGACAGGGCGCCTACGAGCAGTACTTC CASSPGQGAYEQYF
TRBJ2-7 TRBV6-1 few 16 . TGTGCCAGCAGTGATGCTAACCGGGACAATACCTACGAGCAGTACTTC CASSDANRDNTYEQYF
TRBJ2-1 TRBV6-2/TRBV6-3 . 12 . TGTGCCAGCAGTTCGAAGGCGGATGAGCAGTTCTTC CASSSKADEQFF
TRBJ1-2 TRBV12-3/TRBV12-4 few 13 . TGTGCCAGCAGTGGGTCCATGTCGAATGGCTACACCTTC CASSGSMSNGYTF
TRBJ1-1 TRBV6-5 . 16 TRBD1 TGTGCCAGCAGTTACTCCAGGGGGTCTACGAACACTGAAGCTTTCTTT CASSYSRGSTNTEAFF
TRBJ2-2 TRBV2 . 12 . TGTGCCAGCTCAGGCAACACCGGGGAGCTGTTTTTT CASSGNTGELFF
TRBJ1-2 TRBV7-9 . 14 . TGTGCCAGCAGCTTAGGTGGTAATAACTATGGCTACACCTTC CASSLGGNNYGYTF
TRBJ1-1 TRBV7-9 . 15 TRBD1 TGTGCCAGCAGCTTACGACAGGGCAGTATAACTGAAGCTTTCTTT CASSLRQGSITEAFF
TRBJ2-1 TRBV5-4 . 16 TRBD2 TGTGCCAGCACCCTAGCGGGGGGGAGCTCCTACAATGAGCAGTTCTTC CASTLAGGSSYNEQFF
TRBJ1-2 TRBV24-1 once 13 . TGTGCCACCAGTCCTGGACGGAACTATGGCTACACCTTC CATSPGRNYGYTF
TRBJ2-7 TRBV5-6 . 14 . TGTGCCAGCAGCCTCAAACAGATCCTCTACGAGCAGTACTTC CASSLKQILYEQYF
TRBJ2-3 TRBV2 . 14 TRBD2 TGTGCCAGCAGTCTAGCGGGGGTCACAGATACGCAGTATTTT CASSLAGVTDTQYF
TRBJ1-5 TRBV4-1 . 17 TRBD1 TGCGCCAGCAGCCAAAGCCCCGTGACAGGGGGAAATCAGCCCCAGCATTTT CASSQSPVTGGNQPQHF
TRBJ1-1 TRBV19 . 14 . TGTGCCAGTCCGGACCCATTCGGCAACACTGAAGCTTTCTTT CASPDPFGNTEAFF
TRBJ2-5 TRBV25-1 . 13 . TGTGCCAGCAGCGCTGTAGCGAGAGAGACCCAGTACTTC CASSAVARETQYF
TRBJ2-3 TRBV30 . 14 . TGTGCCTGGAGTGAAGGGTCCTCCACAGATACGCAGTATTTT CAWSEGSSTDTQYF
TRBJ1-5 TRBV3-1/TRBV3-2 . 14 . TGTGCCAGCAGCCAAGGGTATAGCAATCAGCCCCAGCATTTT CASSQGYSNQPQHF